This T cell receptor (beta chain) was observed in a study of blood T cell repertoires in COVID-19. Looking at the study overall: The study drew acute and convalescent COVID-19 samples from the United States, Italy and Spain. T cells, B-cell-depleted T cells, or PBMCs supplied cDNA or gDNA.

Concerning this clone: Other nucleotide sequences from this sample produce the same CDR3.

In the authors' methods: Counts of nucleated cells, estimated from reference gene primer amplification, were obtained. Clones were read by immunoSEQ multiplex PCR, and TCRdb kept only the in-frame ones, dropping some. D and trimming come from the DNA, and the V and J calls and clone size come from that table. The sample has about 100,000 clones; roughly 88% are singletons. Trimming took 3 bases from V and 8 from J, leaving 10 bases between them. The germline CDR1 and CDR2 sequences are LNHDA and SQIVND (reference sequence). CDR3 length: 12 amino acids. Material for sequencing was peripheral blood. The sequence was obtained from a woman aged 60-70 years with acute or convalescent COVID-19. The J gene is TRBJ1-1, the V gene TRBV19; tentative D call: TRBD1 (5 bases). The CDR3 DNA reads TGTGCCAGTAGTATTGGGGGAGGAGAAGCTTTCTTT. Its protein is CASSIGGGEAFF.